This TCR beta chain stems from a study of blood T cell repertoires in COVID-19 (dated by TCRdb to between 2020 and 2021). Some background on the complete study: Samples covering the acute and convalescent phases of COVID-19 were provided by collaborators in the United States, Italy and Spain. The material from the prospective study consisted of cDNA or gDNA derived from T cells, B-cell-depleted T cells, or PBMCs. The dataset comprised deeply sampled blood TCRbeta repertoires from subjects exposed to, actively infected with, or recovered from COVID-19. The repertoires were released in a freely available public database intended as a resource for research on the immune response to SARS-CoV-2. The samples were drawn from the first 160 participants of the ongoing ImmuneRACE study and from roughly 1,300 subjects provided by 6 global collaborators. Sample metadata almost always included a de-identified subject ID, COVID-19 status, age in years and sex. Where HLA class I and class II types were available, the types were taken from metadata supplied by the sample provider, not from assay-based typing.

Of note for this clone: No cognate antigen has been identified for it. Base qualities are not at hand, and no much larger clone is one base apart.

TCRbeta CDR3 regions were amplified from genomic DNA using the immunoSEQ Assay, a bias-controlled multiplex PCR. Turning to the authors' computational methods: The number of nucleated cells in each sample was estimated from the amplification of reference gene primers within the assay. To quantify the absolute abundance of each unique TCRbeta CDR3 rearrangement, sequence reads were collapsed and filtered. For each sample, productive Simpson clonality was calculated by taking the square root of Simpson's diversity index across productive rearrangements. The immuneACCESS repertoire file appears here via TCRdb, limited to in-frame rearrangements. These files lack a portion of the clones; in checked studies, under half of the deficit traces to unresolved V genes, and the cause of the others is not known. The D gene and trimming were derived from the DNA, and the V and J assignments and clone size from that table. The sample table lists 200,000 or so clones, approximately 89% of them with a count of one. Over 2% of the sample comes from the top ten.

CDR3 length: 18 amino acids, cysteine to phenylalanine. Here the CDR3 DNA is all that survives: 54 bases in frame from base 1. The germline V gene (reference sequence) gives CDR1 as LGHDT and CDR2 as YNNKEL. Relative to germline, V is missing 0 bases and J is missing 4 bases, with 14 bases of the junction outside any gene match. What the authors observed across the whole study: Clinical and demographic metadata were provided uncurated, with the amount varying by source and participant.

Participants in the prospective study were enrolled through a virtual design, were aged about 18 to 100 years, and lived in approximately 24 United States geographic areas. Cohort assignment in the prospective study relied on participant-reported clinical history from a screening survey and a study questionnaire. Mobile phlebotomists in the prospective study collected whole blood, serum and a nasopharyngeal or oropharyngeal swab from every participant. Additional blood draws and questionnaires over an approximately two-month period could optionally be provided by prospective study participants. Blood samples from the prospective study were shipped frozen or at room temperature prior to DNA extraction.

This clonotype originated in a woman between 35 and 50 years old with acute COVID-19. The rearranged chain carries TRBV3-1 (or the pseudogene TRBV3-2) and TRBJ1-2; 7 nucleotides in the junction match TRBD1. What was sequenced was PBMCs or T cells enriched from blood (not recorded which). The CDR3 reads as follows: CASSQDHVEEGAPYGYTF. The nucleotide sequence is TGTGCCAGCAGCCAAGATCATGTTGAGGAGGGGGCACCCTATGGCTACACCTTC.